These 27 T cell receptor beta chains share one sample of origin, sequenced in a study of T cells in narcolepsy. Clones were read by immunoSEQ multiplex PCR, and TCRdb kept only the in-frame ones, dropping some. This table holds tens of thousands of clones, approximately 86% found once. The specimen sequenced was CD45RA- memory CD4+ T cells from PBMCs. The receptor source for this set is a human donor with narcolepsy.

V and J are TRBV7-2 and TRBJ2-1; 7 nucleotides line up with TRBD1. Germline CDR1 and CDR2: SGHTA and FQGNSA. Trimming cost V 2 bases and J 9 bases; bases outside gene matches: 4. The CDR3 has 13 amino acids. The CDR3 is CASSLRGRAEQFF. The CDR3 region has the DNA TGTGCCAGCAGCTTAAGGGGGCGGGCTGAGCAGTTCTTC.

The chain has TRBV5-4 and TRBJ2-1, with TRBD1 as a possible D gene (5 bases). Trimming took 0 bases from V and 5 from J, leaving 12 bases between them. The V gene's germline CDR1 is SGHNT and CDR2 YYREEE (reference sequence). The length of the CDR3 is 15 residues. CDR3 bases: TGTGCCAGCAGCTTGGGTCAGGGCTCGCACAATGAGCAGTTCTTC. Amino acid sequence: CASSLGQGSHNEQFF.

The chain recombines TRBV2 with TRBJ1-1, with D possibly matching TRBD1 (5 bases). V dropped 2 bases and J dropped 8 bases, with 6 bases sitting between them. The length of the CDR3 is 11 residues. CDR1 and CDR2 from the germline V gene are SNHLY and FYNNEI. The CDR3, as DNA: TGTGCCAGCAGTGAAAACAGGGAAGCTTTCTTT. It yields the protein CASSENREAFF. The full variable domain, with the rest looked up from reference TRBV2 and TRBJ1-1, is EPEVTQTPSHQVTQMGQEVILRCVPISNHLYFYWYRQILGQKVEFLVSFYNNEISEKSEIFDDQFSVERPDGSNFTLKIRSTKLEDSAMYFCASSENREAFFGQGTRLTVV.

The gene calls are TRBV6-4 and TRBJ2-1; tentatively, D is TRBD2 (5 bases). The CDR3 length is 15 residues. Trimming stripped 2 bases from V and 0 bases from J, with 8 bases between. In germline, CDR1 is MRHNA, CDR2 SNTAGT. CDR3 amino acids: CASSDTGNSYNEQFF. Written as DNA, the CDR3 is TGTGCCAGCAGTGACACCGGGAACTCCTACAATGAGCAGTTCTTC.

The chain is built from TRBV28 and TRBJ2-3; D is possibly TRBD2 (7 bases). CDR1 is MDHEN, CDR2 SYDVKM, per germline. V lost 5 bases to trimming and J lost 5 bases, with 20 bases between them. This CDR3 comprises 16 residues. The CDR3 DNA sequence: TGTGCCAGCAGTCTGCCCGGCAGGGGAGGGAGAGATACGCAGTATTTT. Translated, it gives CASSLPGRGGRDTQYF.

V usage is TRBV15 and J usage is TRBJ2-2; TRBD1 aligns across 9 bases. There are 16 residues in the CDR3. CDR1 LNHNV and CDR2 YYDKDF come from the germline V gene (reference sequence). V shed 2 bases, J shed 1 base, and the junction held 2 bases outside the gene matches. Written as DNA, the CDR3 is TGTGCCACCAGCAGACCGGGACAGGGGAACACCGGGGAGCTGTTTTTT. This sequence encodes CATSRPGQGNTGELFF.

This rearrangement joins TRBV5-1 to TRBJ2-1; 8 bases are a match to TRBD2. This CDR3 has 16 residues. CDR1 SGHRS and CDR2 YFSETQ come from the germline V gene. Losses at the gene ends were 0 bases for V and 4 bases for J; bases not matched to a gene: 6. CDR3 region: CASSLDGRVGYNEQFF. As DNA, the CDR3 is TGCGCCAGCAGCTTGGACGGGAGGGTGGGGTACAATGAGCAGTTCTTC.

The J gene is TRBJ2-5, the V gene TRBV20-1, with unresolved D. This CDR3 is 10 amino acids long. Germline V gives CDR1 DFQATT, CDR2 SNEGSKA (reference sequence). Trimming stripped 7 bases from V and 4 bases from J, with 7 bases between. For the CDR3, the DNA is TGCAGTGGAAAGACAGAGACCCAGTACTTC. It codes for CSGKTETQYF.

This clone was recorded only once. The chain employs TRBV7-2 and TRBJ1-5; D is unclear. Germline V gives CDR1 SGHTA, CDR2 FQGNSA. The CDR3 has 15 residues. The ends were cut back, 2 bases at V and 6 bases at J, with 14 bases in the middle. Here the CDR3 reads CASSLRQEVGQPQHF. As DNA, the CDR3 is TGTGCCAGCAGCTTACGGCAGGAGGTGGGTCAGCCCCAGCATTTT.

On this clone itself: This sample also contains other DNA sequences that code for the same CDR3. The chain carries TRBV2 and TRBJ2-7, with D possibly being TRBD1 or TRBD2 (6 bases each). The CDR3 consists of 14 residues. Germline V gene sequence: CDR1 SNHLY, CDR2 FYNNEI. Deletions cut 8 bases from V and 6 bases from J, with 20 bases between. The CDR3 DNA reads TGTGCCAGCGGGGGGCCGGACAACCCCCTCGAGCAGTACTTC. This codes for CASGGPDNPLEQYF. The complete variable domain, with remaining parts taken from reference TRBV2 and TRBJ2-7, reads EPEVTQTPSHQVTQMGQEVILRCVPISNHLYFYWYRQILGQKVEFLVSFYNNEISEKSEIFDDQFSVERPDGSNFTLKIRSTKLEDSAMYFCASGGPDNPLEQYFGPGTRLTVT.

The V and J genes are TRBV4-3 and TRBJ2-6; 9 bases agree with TRBD1. V trimming: 1 base; J trimming: 0 bases; junction bases outside the gene matches: 13. CDR1 and CDR2 (germline): LGHNA, YSLEER. The CDR3 loop spans 21 amino acids. For the CDR3, the DNA is TGCGCCAGCAGCCAAGGTGACGTGGGACAGGGCTATCACTCTGGGGCCAACGTCCTGACTTTC. Protein: CASSQGDVGQGYHSGANVLTF.

This rearrangement joins TRBV30 to TRBJ1-4; the match to TRBD1 covers 7 bases. CDR3 length: 13 amino acids. The V gene end was trimmed by 4 bases and the J gene end by 4 bases; junction bases not matched to a gene: 3. Germline CDR1 is GTSNPN and CDR2 is SVGIG (reference sequence). The CDR3 coding sequence is TGTGCCTGGAATGGGGACAGTAATGAAAAACTGTTTTTT. It is translated as CAWNGDSNEKLFF.

CDR3 loop: CASSPPGVADYNEQFF. In DNA, the CDR3 is TGTGCCAGCAGCCCCCCCGGGGTGGCTGACTACAATGAGCAGTTCTTC. The V gene is TRBV7-2, the J gene TRBJ2-1; the D gene is possibly TRBD2 (5 bases). The CDR3 totals 16 residues. V was clipped by 5 bases and J by 3 bases, with 17 bases between them. Germline assignment: CDR1 SGHTA and CDR2 FQGNSA.

V usage is TRBV28 and J usage is TRBJ2-1, with D uncertain. This CDR3 contains 12 residues. Trimming removed 2 bases at V and 9 bases at J, with 8 bases between. Germline V CDR1 and CDR2: MDHEN, SYDVKM. The CDR3 protein is CASSLLSLEQFF. CDR3 nucleotide sequence: TGTGCCAGCAGTTTACTATCCCTTGAGCAGTTCTTC.

The rearrangement uses TRBV11-1 and TRBJ2-1, with D hard to call. The V gene's germline CDR1 is SGHAT and CDR2 FQDESV (reference sequence). V was pared by 4 bases and J by 5 bases, with 12 bases between. This CDR3 has 14 amino acids. The CDR3 region has the DNA TGTGCCAGCAGCTCAACACGGCAACACAATGAGCAGTTCTTC. Translation: CASSSTRQHNEQFF.

The chain uses TRBV7-2 and TRBJ2-7; weak D call: TRBD2 (5 bases). Between the trimmed V and J ends, which lost 5 bases and 7 bases, there was a span of 18 bases. This CDR3 has 14 residues. CDR1 SGHTA and CDR2 FQGNSA come from the germline V gene. In nucleotides, the CDR3 is TGTGCCAGCAGCCGAAGGGTTGATTCGGGGGAGCAGTACTTC. Amino acid sequence: CASSRRVDSGEQYF.

The CDR3 spells CASSLETGAFEKLFF. Written as DNA, the CDR3 is TGTGCCAGCAGCTTAGAGACAGGAGCTTTCGAAAAACTGTTTTTT. The gene calls are TRBV2 and TRBJ1-4, with D tentatively TRBD1 (6 bases). The ends were cut back, 6 bases at V and 8 bases at J, with 19 bases in the middle. The CDR3 is 15 residues long. Germline loops: CDR1 SNHLY, CDR2 FYNNEI.

This rearrangement joins TRBV6-1 to TRBJ2-1; D possibly corresponds to TRBD1 (5 bases). V lost 1 base and J lost 12, with 16 bases in between. CDR3 length: 14 residues. The germline CDR1 and CDR2 sequences are MNHNS and SASEGT. Written as DNA, the CDR3 is TGTGCCAGCAGTGAAGAGGGGTTGAGTTTAGTGCAGTTCTTC. This translates into CASSEEGLSLVQFF.

V and J are TRBV5-6 and TRBJ1-1; 8 bases match TRBD1. V trimming: 5 bases; J trimming: 7 bases; junction bases outside the gene matches: 10. Per germline, CDR1 SGHDT and CDR2 YYEEEE. The CDR3 spans 14 residues. The CDR3 here is CASSFPDRDIEAFF. The CDR3 DNA is TGTGCCAGCAGTTTCCCGGACAGGGACATTGAAGCTTTCTTT.

Written as DNA, the CDR3 is TGTGCCAGCAGCGTAGATATTCAGAGGACAAGCGGCTCCTACAATGAGCAGTTCTTC. This sequence encodes CASSVDIQRTSGSYNEQFF. This chain joins TRBV9 and TRBJ2-1; D might be TRBD1 or TRBD2, each matching 5 bases. The CDR3 has 19 amino acids. The germline gives CDR1 SGDLS, CDR2 YYNGEE. V dropped 0 bases and J dropped 0 bases, with 19 bases sitting between them.

V is TRBV7-8 and J is TRBJ2-3, with D possibly being TRBD2 (6 bases). Trimming cost V 6 bases and J 1 base, with 23 bases left between them. The germline V gene encodes CDR1 SGHVS and CDR2 FQNEAQ. CDR3 length: 18 amino acids. The CDR3 region is CASRRTGVDLKRTDTQYF. As DNA, the CDR3 is TGTGCCAGCAGGCGAACGGGGGTAGATCTGAAGCGCACAGATACGCAGTATTTT. The whole variable domain, filled in from reference TRBV7-8 and TRBJ2-3, reads GAGVSQSPRYKVAKRGQDVALRCDPISGHVSLFWYQQALGQGPEFLTYFQNEAQLDKSGLPSDRFFAERPEGSVSTLKIQRTQQEDSAVYLCASRRTGVDLKRTDTQYFGPGTRLTVL.

The chain combines TRBV7-2 with TRBJ1-2; 7 bases line up with TRBD1. The CDR3 extends over 15 amino acids. CDR1 is SGHTA and CDR2 is FQGNSA in the germline V gene. V lost 5 bases, J lost 4 bases, and 10 bases stayed unmatched. CDR3 coding DNA: TGTGCCAGCAGCCGTTACAGGGGCGAGGGCTATGGCTACACCTTC. It encodes CASSRYRGEGYGYTF.

The chain couples TRBV30 to TRBJ1-2, with a tentative D call TRBD1 (5 bases). Deletions cut 6 bases from V and 9 bases from J, with 20 bases between. CDR1 GTSNPN and CDR2 SVGIG come from the germline V gene (reference sequence). The CDR3 extends over 13 amino acids. CDR3 bases: TGTGCCTGTTCAGATGGAGGGGTACACCGCTACACCTTC. Translating gives CACSDGGVHRYTF.

The CDR3 DNA is TGTGCCAGCAGCAAACTAGCGGGGGGCTACGAGCAGTACTTC. Translation: CASSKLAGGYEQYF. This chain uses TRBV7-2 with TRBJ2-5, with 12 bases that match TRBD2. The last part of the DNA fits TRBJ2-7 better; the J call may be wrong. The CDR3 is 14 residues long. Looked up from germline, CDR1 is SGHTA and CDR2 is FQGNSA.

The V and J genes are TRBV29-1 and TRBJ1-2; 9 positions agree with TRBD1. This CDR3 is built from 16 residues. Unmatched junction bases numbered 9, after V lost 3 bases and J lost 1 base. Per the germline V gene, CDR1 is SQVTM and CDR2 is ANQGSEA. The CDR3 sequence is CSVDLGTGRSNYGYTF. The CDR3 region has the DNA TGCAGCGTTGACCTCGGGACAGGGAGGAGTAACTATGGCTACACCTTC.

This clone occurred a few times. Sequence at one end of the junction differs from germline and may be a read error. CDR3: CASSLARNNEAFF. In DNA, the CDR3 is TGTGCCAGCAGCTTAGCCAGGAACAATGAAGCTTTCTTT. J is TRBJ1-1 and V is TRBV7-3; no firm D call. This CDR3 has 13 amino acids. Germline V lookup: CDR1 SGHTA, CDR2 FQGTGA.

This clone has only one observation. The chain joins TRBV7-8 to TRBJ2-7; 8 positions match TRBD2. The CDR3 covers 14 residues. The ends lost 1 base at V and 7 bases at J; junction bases unmatched: 6. CDR1 and CDR2 (germline): SGHVS, FQNEAQ. The DNA of the CDR3 is TGTGCCAGCAGCTTAGGTCGGGGGGGCAGAGAGCAGTACTTC. It specifies CASSLGRGGREQYF.